This T cell receptor (beta chain) is from a study of T-cell reconstitution after alpha-beta-depleted transplantation in children (dated by TCRdb to 2016 to 2018). With regard to the full study: Using TCR repertoire profiling, the study quantitatively followed how T-cell immune reconstitution unfolded in children after TCRalphabeta/CD19-depleted allogeneic hematopoietic cell transplantation.

From a lookup of the germline V gene, CDR1 and CDR2 are SGDLS and YYNGEE. Taken from cysteine to phenylalanine, the CDR3 has 15 residues. The retained sequence is limited to the CDR3, 45 bases, with the frame set at the first base. V loses 3 bases, J loses 5 bases, and the germline ends lie 16 bases apart. In the case of this clonotype: Its antigen target is currently unknown. No quality values exist for individual bases; no much larger clone is one base distant.

The receptor library was made with PCR. Sequencing was carried out with an Illumina HiSeq 2500. To normalize quantification of the TCRbeta repertoire, the TCR libraries were built with molecular barcoding that relied on unique molecular identifiers. TCRdb reworked the public reads: Q25 trimming with fastp, MiXCR clone assembly, productive beta chains retained. Entries that share a CDR3 protein sequence are merged under the most common genes and DNA. This sample is represented by about 500,000 distinct CDR3 sequences; approximately 29% of them were singletons. The ten largest make up approximately 2.3% of the sample.

The sequence was obtained from a human donor who donated a stem cell graft to a child with aplastic anemia. The rearranged segments are TRBV9 and TRBJ2-3, with TRBD2 perhaps the D gene, on 6 matching bases. This specimen was PBMCs from the stem cell graft donor, taken from the stem cell graft. The DNA sequence is TGTGCCAGCAGCGCGCACGGGAGCCTGAAAGATACGCAGTATTTT. This gives the protein CASSAHGSLKDTQYF. When the CDR3 is completed using the reference TRBV9 and TRBJ2-3 genes on either side, the full variable domain is DSGVTQTPKHLITATGQRVTLRCSPRSGDLSVYWYQQSLDQGLQFLIQYYNGEERAKGNILERFSAQQFPDLHSELNLSSLELGDSALYFCASSAHGSLKDTQYFGPGTRLTVL.